Below are 27 T cell receptor beta chains sequenced from a single sample in a study of human thymus T cells. Generated by immunoSEQ multiplex PCR, the TCRdb table keeps only in-frame clones and is missing some. This table holds around 120,000 clones, around 94% found once. From resections taken during corrective heart surgery, the thymus tissue was obtained. Sequenced: thymus tissue. The receptors stem from a boy younger than two with a congenital heart defect but otherwise immunologically healthy.

As to this clone: A read error may produce the germline difference seen at one junction end. J is TRBJ2-1 and V is TRBV15; D tentatively fits TRBD1 or TRBD2 (5 bases each). The CDR3 covers 17 residues. Looked up from germline, CDR1 is LNHNV and CDR2 is YYDKDF (reference sequence). The CDR3 sequence: CATSRFSPGRRPNGQFF. The CDR3 nucleotides are TGTGCCACCAGCAGATTCTCACCAGGGCGGAGGCCGAATGGGCAGTTCTTC.

The genes are TRBV5-4 and TRBJ2-2, with D possibly being TRBD1 or TRBD2 (6 bases each). The CDR3 totals 17 residues. Trimming stripped 4 bases from V and 6 bases from J, with 22 bases between. Germline V gives CDR1 SGHNT, CDR2 YYREEE (reference sequence). The CDR3 DNA follows: TGTGCCAGCAGCCCGAGGGGACTCGGGGGCAGAGCCGGGGAGCTGTTTTTT. Translation: CASSPRGLGGRAGELFF. Variable domain in full (rest from reference TRBV5-4 and TRBJ2-2): ETGVTQSPTHLIKTRGQQVTLRCSSQSGHNTVSWYQQALGQGPQFIFQYYREEENGRGNFPPRFSGLQFPNYSSELNVNALELDDSALYLCASSPRGLGGRAGELFFGEGSRLTVL.

The chain uses TRBV11-3 and TRBJ2-1; D remains ambiguous. The CDR3 has 12 residues. V shed 5 bases and J shed 5 bases, with 7 bases lying between them. Germline V CDR1 and CDR2: SGHNT, YENEEA. CDR3 residues: CASSAQHNEQFF. DNA for the CDR3: TGTGCCAGCAGCGCTCAGCACAATGAGCAGTTCTTC. Combining the CDR3 with reference TRBV11-3 and TRBJ2-1 gives the whole variable domain EAGVVQSPRYKIIEKKQPVAFWCNPISGHNTLYWYLQNLGQGPELLIRYENEEAVDDSQLPKDRFSAERLKGVDSTLKIQPAELGDSAVYLCASSAQHNEQFFGPGTRLTVL.

The chain links TRBV29-1 to TRBJ2-5; D unclear. Between the trimmed V and J ends, which lost 1 base and 1 base, there was a span of 10 bases. The germline gives CDR1 SQVTM, CDR2 ANQGSEA. This CDR3 has 14 residues. The CDR3: CSVEGKGFQETQYF. The CDR3 region has the DNA TGCAGCGTTGAAGGAAAGGGATTCCAAGAGACCCAGTACTTC.

CDR3 residues: CASSKRPLAGRFYEQYF. CDR3 nucleotides: TGCGCCAGCAGCAAACGCCCACTAGCGGGGCGCTTTTACGAGCAGTACTTC. The V gene is TRBV4-3, the J gene TRBJ2-7, with 10 bases fitting TRBD2. Trimming cost V 5 bases and J 4 bases; bases outside gene matches: 14. CDR3 size: 17 residues. Germline lookup yields CDR1 LGHNA and CDR2 YSLEER.

The V gene is TRBV28, the J gene TRBJ1-2, with a possible D match to TRBD1 (6 bases). Trimming shortened V by 10 bases and J by 0 bases, and 15 bases separated the two germline ends. The CDR3 is made up of 14 amino acids. From germline, CDR1 is MDHEN and CDR2 SYDVKM. This CDR3 is CATSPTGTNYGYTF. As DNA, the CDR3 is TGTGCCACATCACCGACAGGAACTAACTATGGCTACACCTTC.

The genes are TRBV4-3 and TRBJ1-2; the match to TRBD1 covers 7 bases. CDR3 size: 16 residues. Trimming at V came to 0 bases and at J to 2 bases, leaving 6 bases not matched to a gene. Per germline, CDR1 LGHNA and CDR2 YSLEER. In DNA form, the CDR3 reads TGCGCCAGCAGCCAAGATACGCGGGACAGAAACTATGGCTACACCTTC. This encodes CASSQDTRDRNYGYTF.

V and J are TRBV28 and TRBJ2-2; 9 bases match TRBD2. Germline CDR1 is MDHEN and CDR2 is SYDVKM. The CDR3 sequence is 15 residues long. Germline trimming cut 3 bases from V and 6 bases from J; bases unmatched to any gene: 5. CDR3 sequence: CASSFPWTSAGELFF. The CDR3 nucleotides are TGTGCCAGCAGTTTCCCGTGGACTAGCGCCGGGGAGCTGTTTTTT.

Turning to this clone: The junction shows a germline mismatch at one end, possibly a read error. The rearrangement links TRBV7-7 to TRBJ2-7; D gene ambiguous. CDR3 length equals 12 residues. The germline gives CDR1 SSHAT, CDR2 FNYEAQ (reference sequence). In DNA, the CDR3 is TGTGCTAGCAGCCTCAGCTCCTACGAGCAGTACTTC. Protein: CASSLSSYEQYF.

The chain is built from TRBV9 and TRBJ1-6; 10 positions agree with TRBD1. Looked up from germline, CDR1 is SGDLS and CDR2 is YYNGEE. V shed 0 bases and J 10 bases; nucleotides not matched to a gene: 7. This CDR3 is built from 16 residues. CDR3 DNA sequence: TGTGCCAGCAGCGTAGACCCGGAGACAGGGGGCTCACCCCTCCACTTT. Translated: CASSVDPETGGSPLHF.

The genes are TRBV28 and TRBJ1-1; D ambiguous. Germline V gene sequence: CDR1 MDHEN, CDR2 SYDVKM. Trimming pared 6 bases from V and 5 bases from J, leaving 13 bases between. This CDR3 has 13 residues. Here the CDR3 reads CASSSVVGTEAFF. CDR3 sequence (DNA): TGTGCCAGCAGCTCTGTGGTGGGAACTGAAGCTTTCTTT.

The V gene is TRBV4-2, the J gene TRBJ1-2, with 8 bases identical to TRBD1. The CDR3 runs 15 residues. Germline lookup yields CDR1 LGHNA and CDR2 YNFKEQ. With 2 bases clipped from V and 3 bases from J, the junction kept 5 bases outside the gene matches. The CDR3 DNA sequence: TGTGCCAGCAGCCAACGGGACAGGTTTGACTATGGCTACACCTTC. It translates to CASSQRDRFDYGYTF.

This clone has just a few counts. This chain joins TRBV18 and TRBJ1-2, with TRBD1 as a possible D gene (5 bases). This CDR3 has 17 residues. Germline V gives CDR1 KGHSH, CDR2 LQKENI. V shed 4 bases and J shed 8 bases, with 26 bases lying between them. The CDR3 region has the DNA TGTGCCAGCTCACTAGGAGGGACTCGGCCCTACTTGGGGGGCTACACCTTC. Its translation: CASSLGGTRPYLGGYTF.

This sequence joins TRBV5-4 and TRBJ2-3, with 8 bases aligning to TRBD2. V dropped 0 bases and J dropped 6; count of bases not matched to a gene: 6. This CDR3 spans 15 amino acids. Germline V gene sequence: CDR1 SGHNT, CDR2 YYREEE (reference sequence). The CDR3 DNA sequence: TGTGCCAGCAGCTTGGGCGGGGGGCAAGAGGATACGCAGTATTTT. It is translated as CASSLGGGQEDTQYF.

The rearrangement joins TRBV6-6 to TRBJ1-2; D unclear. The length of the CDR3 is 11 residues. Trimming took 0 bases from V and 6 from J, leaving 2 bases between them. Germline V lookup: CDR1 MNHNY, CDR2 SVGAGI (reference sequence). As DNA, the CDR3 is TGTGCCAGCAGTTACTCGAATGGCTACACCTTC. It translates to CASSYSNGYTF.

The genes are TRBV7-9 and TRBJ1-2; 7 nucleotides line up with TRBD1. Germline V CDR1 and CDR2: SEHNR, FQNEAQ (reference sequence). Trimming took 6 bases from V and 1 from J; bases not matched to a gene: 11. The CDR3 length is 16 residues. The CDR3: CASRLGTAIVNYGYTF. The CDR3 DNA is TGTGCCAGCAGACTCGGGACAGCCATAGTTAACTATGGCTACACCTTC.

This rearrangement joins TRBV7-2 to TRBJ2-1; D is perhaps TRBD1 (5 bases). The CDR3 runs 16 residues. Trimming stripped 3 bases from V and 0 bases from J, with 12 bases between. The germline CDR1 and CDR2 sequences are SGHTA and FQGNSA. As DNA, the CDR3 is TGTGCCAGCAGCTTGGATGAACAGGACTCCTACAATGAGCAGTTCTTC. The encoded protein is CASSLDEQDSYNEQFF.

This clone occurred once. Here the CDR3 DNA reads TGTGCCAGCTCATCGGGACACTACGAGCAGTACTTC. The encoded protein is CASSSGHYEQYF. The chain uses TRBV2 and TRBJ2-7; D perhaps matches TRBD1 (6 bases). Trimming pared 8 bases from V and 3 bases from J, leaving 11 bases between. Germline V gives CDR1 SNHLY, CDR2 FYNNEI. CDR3 length: 12 amino acids.

This chain uses TRBV7-9 with TRBJ1-1; D may be TRBD1 (5 bases). The CDR3 has 16 residues. V lost 3 bases and J 5 bases, leaving 19 bases between the germline ends. The germline V gene has CDR1 SEHNR and CDR2 FQNEAQ (reference sequence). Here the CDR3 DNA reads TGTGCCAGCAGCTTTATAAGTTGGGGGAGAGGGACTGAAGCTTTCTTT. Amino acid sequence: CASSFISWGRGTEAFF.

CDR3 residues: CASSLNWRAQPQHF. In nucleotides, the CDR3 is TGTGCCAGCAGTCTAAATTGGAGGGCTCAGCCCCAGCATTTT. The rearrangement joins TRBV28 to TRBJ1-5; the D is unclear. Germline lookup yields CDR1 MDHEN and CDR2 SYDVKM. V lost 5 bases and J 6 bases, leaving 14 bases between the germline ends. This CDR3 contains 14 residues.

The chain is built from TRBV14 and TRBJ1-6; D is possibly TRBD1 (5 bases). Per the germline V gene, CDR1 is SGHDN and CDR2 is FVKESK. Trimming removed 0 bases from V and 10 bases from J, with 13 bases in between. The CDR3 is 15 amino acids. CDR3 amino acids: CASSQDPQGYSPLHF. The CDR3 region has the DNA TGTGCCAGCAGCCAAGATCCGCAGGGATACTCACCCCTCCACTTT.

The CDR3 reads CSVCHRQGARLDTQYF. The DNA for the CDR3 is TGCAGCGTTTGCCACCGACAGGGGGCGCGTCTGGATACGCAGTATTTT. The chain uses TRBV29-1 and TRBJ2-3; 10 bases align to TRBD1. Looked up from germline, CDR1 is SQVTM and CDR2 is ANQGSEA. V lost 5 bases and J lost 6; bases outside the gene matches: 14. The CDR3 extends over 16 amino acids.

The chain joins TRBV4-3 to TRBJ1-5; unclear D gene. Germline CDR1 and CDR2: LGHNA and YSLEER. The length of the CDR3 is 19 residues. V was shortened by 0 bases and J by 0 bases, with 18 bases between the two germline ends. The CDR3 bases are TGCGCCAGCAGCCAAGATCTGGTGAGGTCCGAAGTTAGCAATCAGCCCCAGCATTTT. Residues: CASSQDLVRSEVSNQPQHF.

The J gene is TRBJ2-6, the V gene TRBV10-3; D unresolved. Germline assignment: CDR1 ENHRY and CDR2 SYGVKD. This CDR3 is built from 14 residues. Trimming left V 4 bases short and J 2 bases short, with 6 bases between. The CDR3: CAISAGAGANVLTF. CDR3 nucleotide sequence: TGTGCCATCAGTGCGGGTGCTGGGGCCAACGTCCTGACTTTC.

The chain couples TRBV7-9 to TRBJ1-2; D remains ambiguous. Germline-derived CDR1 and CDR2 are SEHNR and FQNEAQ (reference sequence). Trimming stripped 2 bases from V and 0 bases from J, with 10 bases between. This CDR3 spans 15 amino acids. The CDR3 nucleotides read TGTGCCAGCAGCTTATCGGCCGGGCCTAACTATGGCTACACCTTC. Its translation is CASSLSAGPNYGYTF.

This chain connects TRBV14 to TRBJ2-1; D gene ambiguous. Germline lookup yields CDR1 SGHDN and CDR2 FVKESK. The ends were cut back, 3 bases at V and 8 bases at J, with 11 bases in the middle. The CDR3 has 13 residues. For the CDR3, the DNA is TGTGCCAGCAGCCAGTTTGGTCTCGATGAGCAGTTCTTC. It codes for CASSQFGLDEQFF.

The rearrangement joins TRBV28 to TRBJ1-1, with 10 nucleotides matching TRBD1. This CDR3 has 16 residues. From germline, CDR1 is MDHEN and CDR2 SYDVKM. V shed 6 bases, J shed 6 bases, and the junction held 13 bases outside the gene matches. This CDR3 reads CASRARDRGGNAEAFF. The DNA of the CDR3 is TGTGCCAGCAGAGCACGGGACAGGGGCGGAAACGCTGAAGCTTTCTTT.